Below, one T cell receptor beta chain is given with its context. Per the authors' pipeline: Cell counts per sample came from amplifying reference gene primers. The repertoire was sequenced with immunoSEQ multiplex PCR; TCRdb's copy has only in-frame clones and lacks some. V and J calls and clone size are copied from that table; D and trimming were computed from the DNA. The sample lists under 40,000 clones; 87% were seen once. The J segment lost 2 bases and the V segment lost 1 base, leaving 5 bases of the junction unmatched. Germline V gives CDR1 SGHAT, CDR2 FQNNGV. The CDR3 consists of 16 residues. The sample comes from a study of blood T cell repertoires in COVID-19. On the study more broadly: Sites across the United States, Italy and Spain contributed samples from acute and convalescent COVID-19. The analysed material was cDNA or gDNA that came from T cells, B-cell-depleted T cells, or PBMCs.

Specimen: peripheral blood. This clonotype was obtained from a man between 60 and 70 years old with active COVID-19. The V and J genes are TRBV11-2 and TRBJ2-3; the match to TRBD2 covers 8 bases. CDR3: CASSLVSGGLTDTQYF. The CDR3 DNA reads TGTGCCAGCAGCTTAGTGAGCGGGGGACTCACAGATACGCAGTATTTT.